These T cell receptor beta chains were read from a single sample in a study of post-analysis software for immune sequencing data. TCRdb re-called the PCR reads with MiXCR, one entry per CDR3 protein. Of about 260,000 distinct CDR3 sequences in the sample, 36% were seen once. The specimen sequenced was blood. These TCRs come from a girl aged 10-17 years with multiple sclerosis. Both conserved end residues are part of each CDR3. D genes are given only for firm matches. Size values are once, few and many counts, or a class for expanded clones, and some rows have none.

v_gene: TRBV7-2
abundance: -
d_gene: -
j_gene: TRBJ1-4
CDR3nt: TGTGCCAGCAGCTTAGCGAGGCGGGGAAAACTGTTTTTT
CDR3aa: CASSLARRGKLFF

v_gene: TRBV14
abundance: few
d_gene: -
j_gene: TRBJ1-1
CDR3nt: TGTGCCAGCAGCCAAGATATGCGCCGGCTGAAGTCTGTCCCTCTTGAAGCTTTCTTT
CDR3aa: CASSQDMRRLKSVPLEAFF

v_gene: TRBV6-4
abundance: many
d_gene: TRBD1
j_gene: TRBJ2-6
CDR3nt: TGTGCCAGCAGTGAGACAGGGCCTGGGGCCAACGTCCTGACTTTC
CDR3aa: CASSETGPGANVLTF

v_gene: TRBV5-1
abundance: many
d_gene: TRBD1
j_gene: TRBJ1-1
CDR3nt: TGCGCCAGCAGCGTCCAGACAGGGGGTTTGAACACTGAAGCTTTCTTT
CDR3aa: CASSVQTGGLNTEAFF

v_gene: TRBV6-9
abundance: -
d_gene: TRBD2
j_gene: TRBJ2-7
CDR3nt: TGTGCCAGCAGTTCCTCCTGGGAGAGCGGGAGGCCGTTTGAGCAGTACTTC
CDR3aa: CASSSSWESGRPFEQYF

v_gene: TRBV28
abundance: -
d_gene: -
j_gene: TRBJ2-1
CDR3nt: TGTGCCAGCAGTAGAACGAAGAGCTCCTACAATGAGCAGTTCTTC
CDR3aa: CASSRTKSSYNEQFF

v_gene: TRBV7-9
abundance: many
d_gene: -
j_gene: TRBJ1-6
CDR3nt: TGTGCCAGCAGCTTTATCTTAGGAGGAGCAGCTTCACCCCTCCACTTT
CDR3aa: CASSFILGGAASPLHF

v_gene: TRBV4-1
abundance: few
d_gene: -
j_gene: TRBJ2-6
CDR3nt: TGCGCCAGCAGCCCACACGGCTCTTCACCCTCCGTCCTGACTTTC
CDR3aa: CASSPHGSSPSVLTF

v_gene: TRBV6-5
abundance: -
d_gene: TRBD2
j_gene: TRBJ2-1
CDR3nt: TGTGCCAGCAGTCTCGCGGGGGGCCATTACAATGAGCAGTTCTTC
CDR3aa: CASSLAGGHYNEQFF

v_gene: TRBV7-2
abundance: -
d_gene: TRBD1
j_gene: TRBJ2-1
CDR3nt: TGTGCCAGCAGCCCCCAGAGGGGGACAGGGTACAATGGGCAGTTCTTC
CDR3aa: CASSPQRGTGYNGQFF

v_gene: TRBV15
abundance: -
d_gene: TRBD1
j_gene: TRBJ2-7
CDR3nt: TGTGCCACCAGCAGAGAAAAGGGGGCGATCTACGAGCAGTACTTC
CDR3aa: CATSREKGAIYEQYF

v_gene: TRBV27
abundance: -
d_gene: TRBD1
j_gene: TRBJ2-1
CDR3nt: TGTGCCAGCAGACTTGACAGGGGGTTCTCCTACAATGAGCAGTTCTTC
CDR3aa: CASRLDRGFSYNEQFF

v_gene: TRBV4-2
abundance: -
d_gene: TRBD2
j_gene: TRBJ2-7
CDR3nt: TGTGCCAGCAGCCAAGATATGGGCGGGGGACGGATCAGATACTCCTACGAGCAGTACTTC
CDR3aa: CASSQDMGGGRIRYSYEQYF

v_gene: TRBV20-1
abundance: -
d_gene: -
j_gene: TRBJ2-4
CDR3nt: TGCAGTGCGGAACCAGGAGCCAAAAACATTCAGTACTTC
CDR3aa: CSAEPGAKNIQYF

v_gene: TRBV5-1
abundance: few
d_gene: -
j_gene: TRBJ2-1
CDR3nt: TGCGCCAGCAGCAGGATTTCAGGGGGGACCTACAATGAGCAGTTCTTC
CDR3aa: CASSRISGGTYNEQFF

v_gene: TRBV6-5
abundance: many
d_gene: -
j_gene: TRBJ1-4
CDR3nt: TGTGCCAGCAGTTACGGCCAGAGCCTCACAACTAATGAAAAACTGTTTTTT
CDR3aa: CASSYGQSLTTNEKLFF